Presented here are 26 T cell receptor beta chains from one specimen sequenced in a study of blood T cell repertoires in COVID-19. Assay: immunoSEQ multiplex PCR; the TCRdb copy retains only in-frame clones and omits some. The table records 250,000 to 350,000 clones, 85% to 90% of them present only once. Sequenced input: PBMCs or T cells enriched from blood (not recorded which). These TCRs come from a woman in her forties or fifties who had been exposed to COVID-19.

The genes are TRBV19 and TRBJ1-6, with unresolved D. V was shortened by 2 bases and J by 7 bases, with 12 bases between the two germline ends. The CDR3 loop spans 15 amino acids. From germline, CDR1 is LNHDA and CDR2 SQIVND (reference sequence). The CDR3, as DNA: TGTGCCAGTAGTATAACGGGAATGCCCAATTCACCCCTCCACTTT. Translated: CASSITGMPNSPLHF. The complete variable domain, with remaining parts taken from reference TRBV19 and TRBJ1-6, reads DGGITQSPKYLFRKEGQNVTLSCEQNLNHDAMYWYRQDPGQGLRLIYYSQIVNDFQKGDIAEGYSVSREKKESFPLTVTSAQKNPTAFYLCASSITGMPNSPLHFGNGTRLTVT.

The J gene is TRBJ2-1, the V gene TRBV30; 10 bases match TRBD1. The CDR3 runs to 14 residues. V shed 1 base and J 8 bases; nucleotides not matched to a gene: 5. Germline loops: CDR1 GTSNPN, CDR2 SVGIG (reference sequence). The CDR3 reads CAWSGGQGVDEQFF. In DNA, the CDR3 is TGTGCCTGGAGTGGAGGACAGGGGGTTGATGAGCAGTTCTTC.

This chain uses TRBV28 with TRBJ1-2, with D possibly TRBD1 on 5 matching bases. Germline-derived CDR1 and CDR2 are MDHEN and SYDVKM. The V and J ends lost 0 bases and 4 bases respectively, with 21 bases between them. CDR3 size: 18 residues. The DNA of the CDR3 is TGTGCCAGCAGTTTATGGCCCCAAGGTGGGGGGGAAGTCTATGGCTACACCTTC. Amino acid sequence: CASSLWPQGGGEVYGYTF.

This clone was found a few times. This chain connects TRBV6-4 to TRBJ2-2, with 9 positions matching TRBD1. Germline V CDR1 and CDR2: MRHNA, SNTAGT. The CDR3 consists of 15 residues. V was clipped by 6 bases and J by 7 bases; unmatched bases: 9. CDR3 DNA: TGTGCCAGCAGCTCACAGGGGGCGATGAACGGGGAGCTGTTTTTT. This sequence encodes CASSSQGAMNGELFF.

This rearrangement joins TRBV9 to TRBJ2-5, with 11 bases fitting TRBD1. Germline assignment: CDR1 SGDLS and CDR2 YYNGEE. The CDR3 is made up of 15 amino acids. J gave up 3 bases and V 4 bases, and 5 bases lay outside the gene matches. The CDR3 sequence is CASSMGQGVEETQYF. CDR3 sequence (DNA): TGTGCCAGCAGCATGGGACAGGGGGTCGAAGAGACCCAGTACTTC.

V gene TRBV6-4 combines with J gene TRBJ1-2; possibly TRBD1 for D (6 bases). The germline V gene encodes CDR1 MRHNA and CDR2 SNTAGT. V lost 1 base to trimming and J lost 8 bases, with 14 bases between them. CDR3 length: 14 residues. Written as DNA, the CDR3 is TGTGCCAGCAGTGACTTGCCAGGGGATAGGGGCTACACCTTC. Encoded protein: CASSDLPGDRGYTF.

This clone was observed a single time. The chain links TRBV24-1 to TRBJ2-5; TRBD2 agrees at 9 bases. The CDR3 totals 15 residues. Germline V gene sequence: CDR1 KGHDR, CDR2 SFDVKD. Trimming cost V 5 bases and J 1 base; bases outside gene matches: 4. CDR3 sequence reads: CATSGSGSSQETQYF. CDR3 DNA sequence: TGTGCCACCAGTGGTAGCGGGAGTAGCCAAGAGACCCAGTACTTC.

The rearrangement joins TRBV5-8 to TRBJ2-5; the D is unclear. This CDR3 comprises 17 residues. Trimming removed 4 bases at V and 4 bases at J, with 23 bases between. Germline CDR1 and CDR2: SGHTS and YDEGEE. The CDR3 here is CASSHFGGSLTRETQYF. The CDR3 coding sequence is TGTGCCAGCAGCCATTTCGGTGGTTCCCTGACTCGAGAGACCCAGTACTTC.

This chain links TRBV5-4 with TRBJ2-3, with no clear D. V gave up 2 bases and J gave up 1 base, with 8 bases separating them. This CDR3 region has 14 residues. Germline loops: CDR1 SGHNT, CDR2 YYREEE (reference sequence). DNA of the CDR3: TGTGCCAGCAGCTTACTGGGCGGCACAGATACGCAGTATTTT. Protein: CASSLLGGTDTQYF.

The chain carries TRBV7-9 and TRBJ2-1; the D gene is possibly TRBD2 (6 bases). Trimming removed 5 bases from V and 4 bases from J, with 15 bases in between. The germline V gene has CDR1 SEHNR and CDR2 FQNEAQ (reference sequence). The CDR3 sequence is 15 residues long. Here the CDR3 reads CASSPGSSGYNEQFF. As DNA, the CDR3 is TGTGCCAGCAGCCCCGGGAGTAGTGGGTACAATGAGCAGTTCTTC.

The genes are TRBV7-9 and TRBJ2-5; D not resolved. The CDR3 has 14 residues. Trimming left V 5 bases short and J 7 bases short, with 17 bases between. Germline CDR1 SEHNR, CDR2 FQNEAQ (reference sequence). The chain's CDR3 is CASSAQDEVGTQYF. The CDR3 nucleotides are TGTGCCAGCAGCGCACAAGACGAGGTTGGGACCCAGTACTTC.

V usage is TRBV28 and J usage is TRBJ1-2; 10 nucleotides line up with TRBD1. This CDR3 spans 13 amino acids. Germline V gene lookup returns CDR1 MDHEN and CDR2 SYDVKM. V lost 6 bases and J lost 5; bases outside the gene matches: 3. The CDR3 sequence is CASSGTGAYGYTF. As DNA, the CDR3 is TGTGCCAGCAGCGGGACAGGGGCATATGGCTACACCTTC.

The rearrangement links TRBV19 to TRBJ1-6, with a possible D match to TRBD1 (5 bases). The CDR3 length is 17 residues. Trimming removed 2 bases at V and 0 bases at J, with 11 bases between. Looked up from germline, CDR1 is LNHDA and CDR2 is SQIVND (reference sequence). The CDR3 loop reads CASSIPTGGSYNSPLHF. The CDR3, as DNA: TGTGCCAGTAGTATACCAACAGGCGGCTCCTATAATTCACCCCTCCACTTT.

The chain employs TRBV21-1 and TRBJ2-1; the table's D gene call, TRBD1, was not cross checked with the DNA. TRBV21-1 is marked as a pseudogene. This CDR3 is 19 amino acids long. CDR3 coding DNA: TGTGCCAGCAGCAAAGGTTTAGGGGATAGGGCCTGGGCCTACAATGAGCAGTTCTTC. Translated: CASSKGLGDRAWAYNEQFF.

This sequence joins TRBV4-1 and TRBJ2-1; D is unresolved. Between the trimmed V and J ends, which lost 0 bases and 9 bases, there was a span of 12 bases. Germline lookup yields CDR1 MGHRA and CDR2 YSYEKL. The CDR3 runs to 14 residues. CDR3 nucleotides: TGCGCCAGCAGCCAAGATGAGGAGCTTGGTGAGCAGTTCTTC. It specifies CASSQDEELGEQFF.

The chain is built from TRBV13 and TRBJ1-5, with 8 bases matching TRBD1. CDR1 and CDR2 from the germline V gene are PRHDT and FYEKMQ (reference sequence). The CDR3 has 14 amino acids. V shed 3 bases and J 6 bases; nucleotides not matched to a gene: 4. CDR3 protein: CASSLSGGGQPQHF. The CDR3 DNA reads TGTGCCAGCAGCTTGTCAGGGGGCGGTCAGCCCCAGCATTTT.

This rearrangement joins TRBV6-5 to TRBJ2-2; TRBD2 agrees at 9 bases. This CDR3 is 16 amino acids long. V shed 0 bases and J 1 base; nucleotides not matched to a gene: 0. Germline values: CDR1 MNHEY, CDR2 SVGAGI. The CDR3: CASSYSAGGNTGELFF. In DNA form, the CDR3 reads TGTGCCAGCAGTTACTCAGCGGGGGGGAACACCGGGGAGCTGTTTTTT.

This clone was seen once. V gene TRBV29-1 combines with J gene TRBJ2-7; 9 bases match TRBD1. CDR1 and CDR2 from the germline V gene are SQVTM and ANQGSEA. CDR3 length: 14 amino acids. V shed 3 bases, J shed 5 bases, and the junction held 8 bases outside the gene matches. The CDR3 DNA reads as TGCAGCGTTGAGGAGGGACAGGGTTTCCACGAGCAGTACTTC. Its protein is CSVEEGQGFHEQYF.

J is TRBJ2-7 and V is TRBV5-1; possible D gene TRBD1, 5 bases. The germline V gene encodes CDR1 SGHRS and CDR2 YFSETQ. This CDR3 region has 14 residues. V was trimmed by 4 bases and J by 0 bases, leaving 11 bases between them. This CDR3 is CASSRDSSSYEQYF. CDR3 in DNA: TGCGCCAGCAGCCGAGACAGTAGCTCCTACGAGCAGTACTTC.

This chain joins TRBV4-2 and TRBJ2-5, with TRBD2 matching 9 bases. J lost 6 bases, V lost 3 bases, and 5 bases had no gene match. CDR1 is LGHNA, CDR2 YNFKEQ, per germline. There are 14 residues in the CDR3. This CDR3 is CASSHGTSQQTQYF. In nucleotides, the CDR3 is TGTGCCAGCAGCCATGGGACTAGCCAGCAGACCCAGTACTTC.

The chain employs TRBV7-9 and TRBJ1-2; D is perhaps TRBD1 (6 bases). Trimming left V 5 bases short and J 4 bases short, with 11 bases between. The CDR3 is made up of 13 amino acids. Per germline, CDR1 SEHNR and CDR2 FQNEAQ (reference sequence). The CDR3 DNA reads as TGTGCCAGCAGCCAGGGGACAATCTATGGCTACACCTTC. It encodes CASSQGTIYGYTF.

About this clone itself: This sample includes further DNA sequences coding for the same CDR3. The rearrangement joins TRBV18 to TRBJ1-1; 10 bases are shared with TRBD1. This CDR3 contains 15 residues. From germline, CDR1 is KGHSH and CDR2 LQKENI. V was pared by 3 bases and J by 4 bases, with 5 bases of the junction left unmatched. CDR3 nucleotides: TGTGCCAGCTCACCGGGGACAGGGGTGCGCACTGAAGCTTTCTTT. It translates to CASSPGTGVRTEAFF.

This chain joins TRBV10-3 and TRBJ1-6; TRBD1 matches at 7 bases. The V gene end was trimmed by 4 bases and the J gene end by 7 bases; junction bases not matched to a gene: 4. This CDR3 comprises 14 residues. The germline gives CDR1 ENHRY, CDR2 SYGVKD. The CDR3 coding sequence is TGTGCCATCAGTGCGGAGACAGGGAATTCACCCCTCCACTTT. This sequence encodes CAISAETGNSPLHF.

The chain has TRBV6-5 and TRBJ1-1; D not resolved. Trimming removed 4 bases at V and 2 bases at J, with 11 bases between. CDR1 MNHEY and CDR2 SVGAGI come from the germline V gene. This CDR3 contains 14 residues. CDR3 nucleotide sequence: TGTGCCAGCAGTTTGGAGAAGTTTAACACTGAAGCTTTCTTT. Translation gives CASSLEKFNTEAFF.

The chain is built from TRBV28 and TRBJ1-2; 7 bases agree with TRBD1. The CDR3 sequence is 14 residues long. The germline gives CDR1 MDHEN, CDR2 SYDVKM. Trimming removed 1 base from V and 5 bases from J; junction bases left unmatched: 4. The CDR3 nucleotides are TGTGCCAGCAGTTTATTTCAGGGGGGTTATGGCTACACCTTC. Amino acids: CASSLFQGGYGYTF.

The chain is built from TRBV5-4 and TRBJ1-2, with 7 bases aligning to TRBD1. V lost 2 bases and J lost 4; bases outside the gene matches: 17. This CDR3 has 18 amino acids. CDR1 and CDR2 from the germline V gene are SGHNT and YYREEE (reference sequence). The CDR3 is CASSLRQGGGSKTYGYTF. The CDR3 DNA reads as TGTGCCAGCAGCTTAAGACAGGGTGGTGGATCAAAAACCTATGGCTACACCTTC.